These 9 T cell receptor beta chains came from one sample sequenced in a study of T cells in women clearing cervical HPV infection listed by TCRdb under 2018. Library generation was performed with the immunoSEQ multiplex PCR assay. Not all clones reach the TCRdb copy of this immuneACCESS table, which keeps in-frame sequences only. Checked studies attribute under half of the gap to unresolved V genes and leave the rest unexplained. The sample's records list 20,000 to 25,000 clones. 5.5% to 8% of the sample goes to the ten largest clones. The sequencing sample was made of blood buffy coat. Source of these receptors: a woman aged 18 to 75 with a cervical HPV16 infection that either progressed to CIN3+ or cleared (not recorded which).

CDR3 loop: CASSPSGNPDTYTF. CDR3 DNA (partial): TGTGCCAGCAGCCCGAGCGGGAATCCAGATACC. The V call is TRBV7-7, the J call TRBJ1-2; unclear D gene. The read terminates 3 residues before the CDR3 end, so the remaining end is supplied by the germline J gene. This CDR3 comprises 14 residues. Germline V CDR1 and CDR2: SSHAT, FNYEAQ (reference sequence).

For this clone: Read coverage stops 3 residues before the CDR3 terminus; the germline J gene supplies the remainder. V is TRBV2 and J is TRBJ2-2, with 14 bases identical to TRBD2. Germline CDR1 and CDR2: SNHLY and FYNNEI. The CDR3 sequence is 16 residues long. Trimming cost V 8 bases and J 5 bases; bases outside gene matches: 7. The CDR3 is CASSGLAGVGTGELFF. The CDR3 bases that were read are TGTGCCAGCTCGGGACTAGCGGGAGTGGGAACCGGGGAG.

On this clone itself: The read stops 3 residues short of the end of the CDR3; the missing end is completed from the germline J gene. The chain is built from TRBV19 and TRBJ2-1; 10 positions agree with TRBD2. V gave up 5 bases and J gave up 0 bases; unmatched junction bases: 4. CDR1 and CDR2 (germline): LNHDA, SQIVND (reference sequence). The CDR3 contains 16 residues. The CDR3: CASSPSGRISYNEQFF. The DNA read from the CDR3 is TGTGCCAGTAGTCCTAGCGGGAGAATCTCCTACAATGAG.

A word on this clone: The CDR3 end falls 3 residues outside the read, so it is completed with the germline J gene. V and J are TRBV7-2 and TRBJ2-3; 8 bases are shared with TRBD1. In germline, CDR1 is SGHTA, CDR2 FQGNSA. The CDR3 length is 16 residues. CDR3 bases read: TGTGCCAGCAGCTTAGCCCGGACAGGGTACGGGGAGACG. This codes for CASSLARTGYGET. The full CDR3 is CASSLARTGYGETQYF.

Of note for this clone: The CDR3 goes on 3 residues after the read ends, and that part is filled in from the germline J gene. The J gene is TRBJ2-6, the V gene TRBV20-1, with 9 bases lining up with TRBD1. V was clipped by 1 base and J by 2 bases; unmatched bases: 9. Germline loops: CDR1 DFQATT, CDR2 SNEGSKA (reference sequence). The CDR3 is 18 amino acids. CDR3 residues: CSARAKGQGPPGANVLTF. The DNA read from the CDR3 is TGCAGTGCTAGAGCCAAGGGACAGGGTCCCCCTGGGGCCAACGTC.

As for this clone: The read terminates 3 residues ahead of where the CDR3 ends, so the germline J gene completes it. V is TRBV7-2 and J is TRBJ1-1; D unclear. V was trimmed by 3 bases and J by 2 bases, leaving 13 bases between them. Germline V gene lookup returns CDR1 SGHTA and CDR2 FQGNSA. The CDR3 extends over 15 amino acids. The CDR3 sequence is CASSFENRVNTEAFF. The DNA read from the CDR3 is TGTGCCAGCAGCTTCGAAAACAGAGTAAACACTGAA.

On this clone itself: The CDR3 extends 3 residues past the end of the read, so its final part is completed from the germline J gene. The rearrangement joins TRBV5-1 to TRBJ2-7; no clear D gene. Germline CDR1 SGHRS, CDR2 YFSETQ. This CDR3 comprises 12 residues. V gave up 0 bases and J gave up 2 bases, with 3 bases separating them. CDR3 DNA (partial): TGCGCCAGCAGCTTGGATACCTACGAG. This sequence encodes CASSLDTYE. The complete CDR3 reads CASSLDTYEQYF.

For this clone: One end of the junction varies from germline; a read error may be responsible. The CDR3 goes on 3 residues after the read ends, and that part is filled in from the germline J gene. The gene calls are TRBV4-2 and TRBJ2-5, with 7 nucleotides matching TRBD2. Per the germline V gene, CDR1 is LGHNA and CDR2 is YNFKEQ. This CDR3 has 15 amino acids. The CDR3 bases that were read are TGCGCCAGCAGCCAAGATACGGGGGGCCAAGAGACC. Protein sequence: CASSQDTGGQET. The complete CDR3 protein is CASSQDTGGQETQYF.

Concerning this clone: The junction shows a germline mismatch at one end, possibly a read error. The read comes to an end 3 residues before the CDR3 does, leaving the germline J gene to fill in the end. The chain links TRBV4-2 to TRBJ2-2; D is perhaps TRBD2 (5 bases). The CDR3 extends over 17 amino acids. The V gene's germline CDR1 is LGHNA and CDR2 YNFKEQ. The CDR3 spells CASSQAALAVGTGELFF. The sequenced part of the CDR3 DNA is TGCGCCAGCAGCCAAGCCGCGCTAGCCGTTGGCACCGGGGAG.